This passage covers 17 T cell receptor beta chains from one sample sequenced in a study of post-analysis software for immune sequencing data. Overall study findings and caveats: In patients, TRBV5-6, TRBV5-1 and TRBV20-1 belonged to five or six TRBV segments found more frequently than in controls.

Carried by the TCR beta cDNA libraries were unique molecular identifiers. TCRdb re-called the PCR reads through MiXCR, storing one row per CDR3 protein. The sample shows approximately 730,000 distinct CDR3 sequences, approximately 30% of them seen only once. Their antigen targets remain unknown. The sequencing sample was made of blood. The receptor set was obtained from a girl between 10 and 17 years old with multiple sclerosis.

The chain couples TRBV6-2 or TRBV6-3 to TRBJ2-5, with TRBD1 matching 7 bases. Per the germline V gene, CDR1 is MNHEY and CDR2 is SVGEGT. The junction had 8 bases not matched to a gene; V was cut back by 4 bases and J by 3 bases. This CDR3 is 15 amino acids long. CDR3 in DNA: TGTGCCAGCAGTTTAAACGTCAGGGGGAAAGAGACCCAGTACTTC. It is translated as CASSLNVRGKETQYF.

This sequence joins TRBV28 and TRBJ1-4; 8 bases agree with TRBD1. This CDR3 spans 20 amino acids. With 1 base clipped from V and 7 bases from J, the junction kept 20 bases outside the gene matches. From germline, CDR1 is MDHEN and CDR2 SYDVKM. As DNA, the CDR3 is TGTGCCAGCAGTTTATTTGGGACAGGCGAAAGATATCATCCCTTTGAAAAACTGTTTTTT. Translation: CASSLFGTGERYHPFEKLFF.

The sample holds many counts of this clonotype. The chain has TRBV29-1 and TRBJ2-3; D is ambiguous. The CDR3 has 14 amino acids. From germline, CDR1 is SQVTM and CDR2 ANQGSEA. The CDR3 coding sequence is TGCAGTCATAGGTCGCAGCTAGACATGGATACGCAGTATTTT. It is translated as CSHRSQLDMDTQYF.

Remarks on this clonotype: A single base separates this from a much larger clone, so it may be a read error. The V call is TRBV7-7, the J call TRBJ2-5, with D possibly TRBD1 on 6 matching bases. The CDR3 length is 15 residues. Germline V CDR1 and CDR2: SSHAT, FNYEAQ (reference sequence). The CDR3 DNA is TGTGCTAGCAGCTCTCGCAAGGGACACGGCAAGACCCAGTACTTC. Translation gives CASSSRKGHGKTQYF.

V usage is TRBV3-1 and J usage is TRBJ2-4; perhaps TRBD1 as D (5 bases). The germline V and J ends were trimmed by 4 bases and 16 bases, with 17 bases remaining between them. The CDR3 extends over 12 amino acids. The germline gives CDR1 LGHDT, CDR2 YNNKEL (reference sequence). The CDR3 DNA sequence: TGTGCCAGCAGCCGACCCGGACAAAGGCTCTACTTC. Amino acid sequence: CASSRPGQRLYF.

The genes are TRBV6-6 and TRBJ2-5; unclear D gene. The length of the CDR3 is 12 residues. Germline CDR1 and CDR2: MNHNY and SVGAGI (reference sequence). Trimming shortened V by 0 bases and J by 5 bases, and 4 bases separated the two germline ends. The CDR3 loop reads CASSYSYETQYF. The CDR3 DNA follows: TGTGCCAGCAGTTACTCGTATGAGACCCAGTACTTC.

The chain couples TRBV20-1 to TRBJ1-5; D remains ambiguous. Trimming took off 0 bases at V and 0 bases at J, with 6 bases between the two ends. Per germline, CDR1 DFQATT and CDR2 SNEGSKA (reference sequence). The CDR3 has 14 amino acids. CDR3 loop: CSAREGLSNQPQHF. CDR3 in DNA: TGCAGTGCTAGAGAGGGCCTTAGCAATCAGCCCCAGCATTTT.

The V call is TRBV5-1, the J call TRBJ2-5, with D maybe TRBD1 (6 bases). The V gene's germline CDR1 is SGHRS and CDR2 YFSETQ. Trimming shortened V by 5 bases and J by 11 bases, and 25 bases separated the two germline ends. The CDR3 extends over 15 amino acids. CDR3 coding DNA: TGCGCCAGCAGTGCCACCACAGGGATGGTCAATGAGCAGTACTTC. Amino acid sequence: CASSATTGMVNEQYF.

J is TRBJ1-4 and V is TRBV6-1; TRBD1 matches at 9 bases. The CDR3 is made up of 14 amino acids. Germline values: CDR1 MNHNS, CDR2 SASEGT. Unmatched junction bases numbered 2, after V lost 6 bases and J lost 3 bases. CDR3: CASSDRGANEKLFF. CDR3 DNA sequence: TGTGCCAGCAGCGACAGGGGGGCTAATGAAAAACTGTTTTTT.

This clonotype was detected only a few times. The V call is TRBV20-1, the J call TRBJ2-3; 11 bases match TRBD2. CDR3 length equals 14 residues. V lost 5 bases and J lost 1; bases outside the gene matches: 2. Germline CDR1 DFQATT, CDR2 SNEGSKA (reference sequence). The CDR3 reads CSALLAGGTDTQYF. The CDR3 DNA sequence: TGCAGTGCTTTACTAGCGGGGGGCACAGATACGCAGTATTTT.

In its sample, this clonotype was seen a few times. The rearrangement uses TRBV7-2 and TRBJ2-2; D gene uncertain. The CDR3 loop spans 14 amino acids. CDR1 and CDR2 from the germline V gene are SGHTA and FQGNSA. V dropped 3 bases and J dropped 2 bases, with 7 bases sitting between them. The CDR3: CASSLGFNTGELFF. Here the CDR3 DNA reads TGTGCCAGCAGCTTGGGCTTCAACACCGGGGAGCTGTTTTTT.

The gene calls are TRBV19 and TRBJ1-1, with D hard to call. Trimming took 7 bases from V and 7 from J, leaving 16 bases between them. The germline V gene has CDR1 LNHDA and CDR2 SQIVND (reference sequence). CDR3 length equals 13 residues. Here the CDR3 reads CASTNPDFIEAFF. In nucleotides, the CDR3 is TGTGCCAGTACCAACCCGGACTTTATTGAAGCTTTCTTT.

This clonotype was counted a few times. The chain couples TRBV20-1 to TRBJ2-3; 7 bases map to TRBD1. The V gene end was trimmed by 6 bases and the J gene end by 10 bases; junction bases not matched to a gene: 4. Germline lookup yields CDR1 DFQATT and CDR2 SNEGSKA (reference sequence). The CDR3 has 10 residues. The DNA of the CDR3 is TGCAGTGCGCACAGGGGCCCGCAGTATTTT. Protein: CSAHRGPQYF.

The CDR3 is CASSYPAGHGYTF. Written as DNA, the CDR3 is TGTGCCAGCAGTTATCCGGCAGGGCATGGCTACACCTTC. The chain combines TRBV6-5 with TRBJ1-2; TRBD1 might be the D (5 bases). The CDR3 is made up of 13 amino acids. V lost 3 bases to trimming and J lost 6 bases, with 11 bases between them. The germline V gene has CDR1 MNHEY and CDR2 SVGAGI.

This clonotype was counted between two and nine times. A much bigger clone sits one base away, suggesting this may be a read error. The CDR3 bases are TGCAGCGTTGAAAGCGGTAGCGTATCCTACAATGAGCAGTACTTC. Translated: CSVESGSVSYNEQYF. The chain joins TRBV29-1 to TRBJ2-1; possible D gene TRBD2, 5 bases. The end of the DNA is better explained by TRBJ2-7, so the J call may be wrong. The germline V gene encodes CDR1 SQVTM and CDR2 ANQGSEA. CDR3 length: 15 amino acids.

This clonotype was seen more than once but under ten times. The chain combines TRBV20-1 with TRBJ2-3; D may be TRBD1 (6 bases). The CDR3 extends over 13 amino acids. The V gene's germline CDR1 is DFQATT and CDR2 SNEGSKA (reference sequence). CDR3 loop: CSQGRASTDTQYF. CDR3 bases: TGCAGCCAGGGGCGGGCCAGCACAGATACGCAGTATTTT.

V and J are TRBV4-1 and TRBJ2-2, with D possibly being TRBD1 or TRBD2 (6 bases each). The CDR3 sequence is 14 residues long. Germline V CDR1 and CDR2: MGHRA, YSYEKL. V lost 3 bases, J lost 7 bases, and 12 bases lay in between. CDR3 region: CASSQVGGIGELFF. For the CDR3, the DNA is TGCGCCAGCAGCCAGGTCGGGGGCATCGGGGAGCTGTTTTTT.